A selection of T cell receptor beta chains follows, all from one sample in a study of T cells in narcolepsy. Clones were read by immunoSEQ multiplex PCR, and TCRdb kept only the in-frame ones, dropping some. The sample contains around 31,000 clones, just under 80% of which appear only once. Sequenced: CD45RA- memory CD4+ T cells from PBMCs. These receptors all come from a human donor with narcolepsy. CDR3s include the opening cysteine and the closing phenylalanine or tryptophan. A D gene is named only where the DNA matches it firmly. Size is omitted from some rows. Given values are once, few, many or a class for expanded clones.

>-|TRBJ2-1|-|14|TRBV11-3
CASSLGPVNSEQFF
TGTGCCAGCAGCTTAGGCCCGGTAAACAGTGAGCAGTTCTTC
>-|TRBJ1-6|-|16|TRBV10-3
CAISVGVGSYNSPLHF
TGTGCCATCAGTGTCGGGGTAGGCTCCTATAATTCACCCCTCCACTTT
>-|TRBJ1-6|-|16|TRBV27
CASRRMGGSYNSPLHF
TGTGCCAGCAGGAGAATGGGGGGCTCCTATAATTCACCCCTCCACTTT
>-|TRBJ2-3|-|13|TRBV9
CASTKLLTDTQYF
TGTGCCAGCACCAAGCTCCTCACAGATACGCAGTATTTT
>-|TRBJ1-2|-|14|TRBV2
CASSADGTPRGYTF
TGTGCCAGCAGTGCCGACGGAACGCCCCGTGGCTACACCTTC
>TRBD1|TRBJ2-7|-|15|TRBV7-8
CASSPYRTGPYEQYF
TGTGCCAGCAGCCCCTATAGGACAGGTCCCTACGAGCAGTACTTC
>TRBD1|TRBJ1-1|-|15|TRBV29-1
CSVWTGAAMNTEAFF
TGCAGCGTGTGGACAGGGGCGGCCATGAACACTGAAGCTTTCTTT
>-|TRBJ2-7|-|14|TRBV6-6
CASRNVGSPYEQYF
TGTGCCTCACGCAATGTGGGGTCCCCCTACGAGCAGTACTTC
>TRBD2|TRBJ2-7|few|16|TRBV30
CAWSVLSGRRAYEQYF
TGTGCCTGGAGTGTACTTAGCGGGCGCCGGGCCTACGAGCAGTACTTC
>-|TRBJ2-7|-|14|TRBV6-5
CASRTSGAGDEQYF
TGTGCCAGCAGGACATCGGGGGCAGGGGACGAGCAGTACTTC
>TRBD2|TRBJ2-2|-|13|TRBV5-3
CASNQGLAGELFF
TGTGCCAGCAACCAGGGACTAGCCGGGGAGCTGTTTTTT
>TRBD2|TRBJ2-7|-|16|TRBV5-1
CASSRIPGLAGSEQYF
TGCGCCAGCAGCAGAATCCCTGGCCTAGCGGGGAGCGAGCAGTACTTC
>-|TRBJ1-2|-|13|TRBV10-2
CASGSGSGYGYTF
TGCGCCAGCGGGTCGGGGTCCGGCTATGGCTACACCTTC
>-|TRBJ1-1|once|13|TRBV9
CASSVELRTEAFF
TGTGCCAGCAGCGTCGAATTAAGGACTGAAGCTTTCTTT
>TRBD2|TRBJ2-7|once|15|TRBV19
CASSIVLAGTYEQYF
TGTGCCAGTAGTATAGTCCTAGCGGGGACTTACGAGCAGTACTTC
>-|TRBJ2-1|-|19|TRBV7-9
CASSPTGGRVSGIPNEQFF
TGTGCCAGCAGCCCAACTGGGGGCCGAGTTAGCGGAATCCCCAATGAGCAGTTCTTC
>-|TRBJ2-5|once|14|TRBV5-4
CASSLSWGGETQYF
TGTGCCAGCAGCTTGTCCTGGGGCGGGGAGACCCAGTACTTC
>-|TRBJ2-5|-|11|TRBV20-1
CSAGPKETQYF
TGCAGTGCCGGACCAAAAGAGACCCAGTACTTC
>-|TRBJ2-7|-|16|TRBV19
CASSMRKRDRGNEQYF
TGTGCCAGTAGTATGAGGAAAAGGGACCGAGGGAACGAGCAGTACTTC
>TRBD2|TRBJ2-3|-|13|TRBV5-4
CASSGGTSPHKYF
TGTGCCAGCAGCGGAGGGACTAGCCCCCATAAGTATTTT
>-|TRBJ2-2|few|16|TRBV18
CASTPSGAVNTGELFF
TGTGCCAGCACACCCTCCGGGGCGGTTAACACCGGGGAGCTGTTTTTT
>TRBD2|TRBJ2-6|-|15|TRBV29-1
CSVLAGVSGANVLTF
TGCAGCGTGCTAGCGGGAGTTTCTGGGGCCAACGTCCTGACTTTC
>-|TRBJ2-5|-|14|TRBV11-2
CASSLDGGIGTQYF
TGTGCCAGCAGCTTAGATGGGGGGATCGGGACCCAGTACTTC
>-|TRBJ1-1|-|13|TRBV18
CASSERGNTEAFF
TGTGCCAGCTCAGAGCGGGGGAACACTGAAGCTTTCTTT
>TRBD2|TRBJ2-3|-|12|TRBV7-8
CASRPRGGTQYF
TGTGCCAGCAGACCACGGGGGGGTACGCAGTATTTT
>TRBD2|TRBJ2-5|-|13|TRBV2
CASSASGLETQYF
TGTGCCAGCAGTGCTAGCGGGTTGGAGACCCAGTACTTC
>TRBD1|TRBJ2-5|-|16|TRBV6-5
CASSFSHRGRGETQYF
TGTGCCAGCAGTTTCTCCCACAGGGGCCGGGGAGAGACCCAGTACTTC
>TRBD1|TRBJ2-7|few|13|TRBV6-6
CASSYPDRVPQYF
TGTGCCAGCAGTTACCCGGACAGGGTGCCGCAGTACTTC
>TRBD2|TRBJ2-3|once|16|TRBV11-1
CASSLARSGRTDTQYF
TGTGCCAGCAGCTTAGCGCGTAGCGGGCGCACAGATACGCAGTATTTT
>-|TRBJ1-1|-|15|TRBV15
CATSRAGTYNTEAFF
TGTGCCACCAGCAGAGCGGGCACATATAACACTGAAGCTTTCTTT
>TRBD1|TRBJ2-4|-|13|TRBV7-2
CASSLGAGTDQYF
TGTGCCAGCAGCTTAGGGGCCGGGACAGATCAGTACTTC
>TRBD2|TRBJ2-2|-|18|TRBV7-3
CASSLTPGGGGDTGELFF
TGTGCCAGCAGCCTAACCCCCGGAGGCGGGGGGGACACCGGGGAGCTGTTTTTT
>-|TRBJ1-5|-|18|TRBV9
CASSVATGPPLSNQPQHF
TGTGCCAGCAGCGTAGCTACAGGCCCCCCACTTAGCAATCAGCCCCAGCATTTT
>-|TRBJ1-2|-|14|TRBV12-5
CASGLGRTDYGYTF
TGTGCTAGTGGTTTGGGTCGGACGGACTATGGCTACACCTTC
>TRBD1|TRBJ2-1|-|17|TRBV5-1
CASTRSHRDRGRNEQFF
TGCGCCAGCACCCGATCCCATCGGGACAGGGGCCGGAATGAGCAGTTCTTC
>-|TRBJ1-2|-|14|TRBV18
CASSLGGVGVGYTF
TGTGCCAGCTCACTGGGAGGCGTCGGCGTTGGCTACACCTTC
>-|TRBJ2-7|once|14|TRBV11-2
CASSAFRQNYEQYF
TGTGCCAGCAGCGCCTTCCGACAGAACTACGAGCAGTACTTC
>TRBD1|TRBJ1-3|-|17|TRBV5-4
CASSTHADRGSRNTIYF
TGTGCCAGCAGCACACACGCAGACAGGGGTTCAAGAAACACCATATATTTT
>-|TRBJ1-2|-|15|TRBV15
CASSLGNEKNYGYTF
TGTGCCTCATCACTGGGGAACGAAAAAAACTATGGCTACACCTTC
>TRBD2|TRBJ2-3|-|16|TRBV7-3
CASSPGTSGGTDTQYF
TGTGCCAGCAGCCCCGGGACTAGCGGTGGGACAGATACGCAGTATTTT
>-|TRBJ2-3|few|14|TRBV28
CASSLQRPTDTQYF
TGTGCCAGCAGTTTACAACGACCCACAGATACGCAGTATTTT
>-|TRBJ1-6|few|16|TRBV2
CAGRSFQGWNNSPLHF
TGTGCCGGCAGGAGTTTCCAGGGTTGGAATAATTCACCCCTCCACTTT
>-|TRBJ2-5|-|15|TRBV7-3
CASSREGDNGETQYF
TGTGCCAGCAGCCGCGAGGGCGACAATGGAGAGACCCAGTACTTC
>TRBD1|TRBJ2-7|-|15|TRBV6-5
CASSTDRVASYEQYF
TGTGCCAGCAGTACCGACAGGGTAGCCTCCTACGAGCAGTACTTC
>-|TRBJ2-2|-|12|TRBV5-1
CASSKDLGELFF
TGCGCCAGCAGCAAGGACCTTGGGGAGCTGTTTTTT
>TRBD1|TRBJ2-7|-|13|TRBV6-5
CASRVTGRHEQYF
TGTGCCAGCAGGGTGACAGGGCGCCACGAGCAGTACTTC
>-|TRBJ2-3|-|17|TRBV7-9
CASSLGGGGAITDTQYF
TGTGCCAGCAGCTTAGGAGGTGGGGGGGCCATCACAGATACGCAGTATTTT
>TRBD2|TRBJ2-2|few|16|TRBV9
CASSFLGLADTGELFF
TGTGCCAGCAGCTTTCTAGGACTAGCTGACACCGGGGAGCTGTTTTTT
>TRBD1|TRBJ2-7|-|15|TRBV27
CASSRDGQVGYEQYF
TGTGCCAGCAGCCGGGATGGACAGGTGGGATACGAGCAGTACTTC
>-|TRBJ2-5|once|12|TRBV29-1
CSVRGAQETQYF
TGCAGCGTGCGTGGGGCCCAAGAGACCCAGTACTTC